A single sample gave rise to the 30 T cell receptor beta chains below, sequenced in a study of Ad26.COV2.S vaccination and SARS-CoV-2 variants (TCRdb year 2021). Libraries came from the immunoSEQ multiplex PCR assay. In its TCRdb copy, this immuneACCESS table keeps in-frame sequences only and misses some clones. Where compared with another copy, unresolved V genes explain less than half of these, and the others have no known cause. The sample yields roughly 140,000 clones; roughly 85% were counted once. Of the sample, around 5% is held by the ten largest clones. Sample time point, as interpreted from the label and publication: individuals recovered from natural SARS-CoV-2 infection. The source material was peripheral blood, sampled after recovery from COVID-19. All receptors come from a human donor who had recovered from COVID-19.

The chain employs TRBV11-3 and TRBJ1-4, with 10 bases lining up with TRBD1. V trimming: 4 bases; J trimming: 8 bases; junction bases outside the gene matches: 7. This CDR3 has 15 amino acids. Per the germline V gene, CDR1 is SGHNT and CDR2 is YENEEA. CDR3 nucleotides: TGTGCCAGCAGCTGGAGGACAGGGGGGAACGAAAAACTGTTTTTT. Translated: CASSWRTGGNEKLFF.

The CDR3: CASSLGGQETQYF. Here the CDR3 DNA reads TGTGCCAGCAGCCTTGGGGGTCAAGAGACCCAGTACTTC. This chain uses TRBV12-3 or TRBV12-4 with TRBJ2-5; D may match TRBD1 or TRBD2 (5 bases each). The CDR3 totals 13 residues. V gave up 6 bases and J gave up 2 bases, with 10 bases separating them.

The chain recombines TRBV27 with TRBJ2-7, with 7 nucleotides matching TRBD1. The CDR3 has 13 amino acids. Germline V CDR1 and CDR2: MNHEY, SMNVEV (reference sequence). J was trimmed by 2 bases and V by 5 bases; bases with no gene match: 3. The CDR3 DNA reads TGTGCCAGCAGTATGGGACAGACCTACGAGCAGTACTTC. It yields the protein CASSMGQTYEQYF.

The chain carries TRBV29-1 and TRBJ1-1, with unresolved D. Trimming left V 2 bases short and J 6 bases short, with 7 bases between. Germline CDR1 reads SQVTM; CDR2 reads ANQGSEA. This CDR3 is built from 11 residues. The CDR3 sequence: CSVETGAEAFF. The CDR3 coding sequence is TGCAGCGTTGAAACCGGGGCTGAAGCTTTCTTT.

This chain connects TRBV5-4 to TRBJ1-6, with D possibly being TRBD1 (5 bases). Germline V CDR1 and CDR2: SGHNT, YYREEE (reference sequence). V shed 4 bases and J shed 9 bases, with 11 bases lying between them. The CDR3 consists of 13 residues. The CDR3 loop reads CASSPGLSSPLHF. CDR3 nucleotide sequence: TGTGCCAGCAGCCCGGGACTGTCTTCACCCCTCCACTTT.

This clone was found once. The chain couples TRBV9 to TRBJ2-2; no clear D. Trimming removed 2 bases at V and 4 bases at J, with 12 bases between. CDR3 length: 15 amino acids. CDR1 SGDLS and CDR2 YYNGEE come from the germline V gene. The CDR3 protein is CASSVNPTRTGELFF. Here the CDR3 DNA reads TGTGCCAGCAGCGTGAATCCGACCCGCACCGGGGAGCTGTTTTTT.

This clone was observed a single time. The chain links TRBV28 to TRBJ1-4, with TRBD1 identical over 7 bases. The CDR3 has 14 residues. The germline V gene has CDR1 MDHEN and CDR2 SYDVKM. Trimming took 8 bases from V and 10 from J; bases not matched to a gene: 13. As DNA, the CDR3 is TGTGCCAGCCGTTCCCCGGACAGGCTTCGAAAACTGTTTTTT. This gives the protein CASRSPDRLRKLFF.

J is TRBJ2-3 and V is TRBV27, with D maybe TRBD2 (5 bases). CDR1 and CDR2 (germline): MNHEY, SMNVEV (reference sequence). The CDR3 runs to 12 residues. The V end lost 7 bases, the J end lost 2 bases, and 7 bases lay between the germline ends. The CDR3 reads CASTGNTDTQYF. CDR3 coding DNA: TGTGCCAGCACGGGAAACACAGATACGCAGTATTTT.

The J gene is TRBJ1-6, the V gene TRBV5-4; D is ambiguous. The CDR3 covers 14 residues. The V gene lost 1 base and the J gene lost 4 bases, with 6 bases spanning the gap. Germline V gives CDR1 SGHNT, CDR2 YYREEE (reference sequence). The CDR3 region has the DNA TGTGCCAGCAGCTTGAGCGGGTATAATTCACCCCTCCACTTT. Protein product: CASSLSGYNSPLHF.

This rearrangement joins TRBV9 to TRBJ1-1; maybe TRBD1 (5 bases). The CDR3 length is 16 residues. The V gene's germline CDR1 is SGDLS and CDR2 YYNGEE. The V end was cut by 0 bases, the J end by 0 bases, with 12 bases between. Written as DNA, the CDR3 is TGTGCCAGCAGCGTAGCGGCAGGGTTCATGAACACTGAAGCTTTCTTT. Its translation is CASSVAAGFMNTEAFF.

This chain connects TRBV15 to TRBJ2-1; 7 bases line up with TRBD2. Trimming took 3 bases from V and 0 from J; bases not matched to a gene: 17. The CDR3 is 20 residues long. Germline V gives CDR1 LNHNV, CDR2 YYDKDF (reference sequence). The CDR3 DNA sequence: TGTGCCACCAGCAGGGCCAAGGGGACTGGCGGGGGAGTCTCCTACAATGAGCAGTTCTTC. Translation: CATSRAKGTGGGVSYNEQFF.

V and J are TRBV7-9 and TRBJ1-4, with 11 nucleotides matching TRBD1. Germline CDR1 is SEHNR and CDR2 is FQNEAQ (reference sequence). The CDR3 loop spans 15 amino acids. V lost 4 bases and J lost 6; bases outside the gene matches: 4. CDR3 DNA sequence: TGTGCCAGCAGCTCCGGACAGGGGGCGCATGAAAAACTGTTTTTT. Translated, it gives CASSSGQGAHEKLFF.

The chain's CDR3 is CASSPGYSNQPQHF. The DNA for the CDR3 is TGTGCCAGCAGCCCGGGTTATAGCAATCAGCCCCAGCATTTT. This chain links TRBV7-9 with TRBJ1-5; D gene unclear. V was clipped by 5 bases and J by 0 bases, with 8 bases between them. CDR1 is SEHNR and CDR2 is FQNEAQ in the germline V gene (reference sequence). The CDR3 consists of 14 residues.

This sequence joins TRBV2 and TRBJ1-1, with D perhaps TRBD1 (6 bases). CDR1 SNHLY and CDR2 FYNNEI come from the germline V gene. The CDR3 sequence is 13 residues long. Trimming stripped 5 bases from V and 2 bases from J, with 9 bases between. The CDR3 region is CASSSQGNTEAFF. As DNA, the CDR3 is TGTGCCAGCAGTTCACAGGGTAACACTGAAGCTTTCTTT.

The chain employs TRBV5-6 and TRBJ1-1; TRBD1 is a possible D gene (6 bases). The length of the CDR3 is 14 residues. Germline V CDR1 and CDR2: SGHDT, YYEEEE. The V end lost 4 bases, the J end lost 6 bases, and 16 bases lay between the germline ends. The CDR3 DNA sequence: TGTGCCAGCAGCGGCCGGGGGCGCGGCGCTGAAGCTTTCTTT. Protein product: CASSGRGRGAEAFF.

V is TRBV3-1 (or the pseudogene TRBV3-2) and J is TRBJ2-1; D is possibly TRBD1 or TRBD2 (5 bases each). The V gene's germline CDR1 is LGHDT and CDR2 YNNKEL (reference sequence). The CDR3 loop spans 16 amino acids. Trimming stripped 2 bases from V and 2 bases from J, with 13 bases between. The DNA of the CDR3 is TGTGCCAGCAGCCAAAACCGGGACGGAGCCTACAATGAGCAGTTCTTC. It encodes CASSQNRDGAYNEQFF.

V and J are TRBV19 and TRBJ2-2; no clear D gene. Trimming took 7 bases from V and 2 from J, leaving 2 bases between them. Germline V CDR1 and CDR2: LNHDA, SQIVND (reference sequence). The CDR3 runs 11 residues. The CDR3 nucleotides read TGTGCCAGTACCAACACCGGGGAGCTGTTTTTT. Its translation: CASTNTGELFF.

This chain joins TRBV5-1 and TRBJ2-5; D ambiguous. The germline gives CDR1 SGHRS, CDR2 YFSETQ. This CDR3 region has 14 residues. V was shortened by 3 bases and J by 4 bases, with 13 bases between the two germline ends. This CDR3 is CASSSNDQRETQYF. In nucleotides, the CDR3 is TGCGCCAGCAGCTCGAATGACCAGCGAGAGACCCAGTACTTC. The full variable domain, in which reference TRBV5-1 and TRBJ2-5 provide the parts outside the CDR3, is KAGVTQTPRYLIKTRGQQVTLSCSPISGHRSVSWYQQTPGQGLQFLFEYFSETQRNKGNFPGRFSGRQFSNSRSEMNVSTLELGDSALYLCASSSNDQRETQYFGPGTRLLVL.

V usage is TRBV5-1 and J usage is TRBJ2-3; TRBD2 aligns across 12 bases. Trimming took 0 bases from V and 12 from J; bases not matched to a gene: 5. The germline gives CDR1 SGHRS, CDR2 YFSETQ. The CDR3 spans 14 residues. In DNA form, the CDR3 reads TGCGCCAGCAGCTTGGGCGTACTAGCGGGGGGACAGTATTTT. The encoded protein is CASSLGVLAGGQYF.

The J gene is TRBJ1-1, the V gene TRBV30, with 7 positions matching TRBD1. CDR3 length equals 13 residues. V was clipped by 4 bases and J by 7 bases; unmatched bases: 9. In germline, CDR1 is GTSNPN, CDR2 SVGIG (reference sequence). The CDR3 nucleotides read TGTGCCTGGACCGTGGACAGGCGTGGTGAAGCTTTCTTT. Its protein product is CAWTVDRRGEAFF.

About this clone itself: The junction shows a germline mismatch at one end, possibly a read error. The rearrangement links TRBV5-1 to TRBJ1-2, with D possibly being TRBD1 (6 bases). Germline CDR1 is SGHRS and CDR2 is YFSETQ. The CDR3 runs 17 residues. The CDR3 coding sequence is TGCGCCAGCAGGTTGGGGACAACGGGGTTAGCTAACTATGGCTACACCTTC. Translating gives CASRLGTTGLANYGYTF.

The V call is TRBV19, the J call TRBJ1-2, with D possibly TRBD1 on 6 matching bases. This CDR3 spans 15 amino acids. Germline CDR1 reads LNHDA; CDR2 reads SQIVND (reference sequence). With 3 bases removed from V and 4 bases from J, the gap between germline ends came to 15 bases. The CDR3 bases are TGTGCCAGTAGTATTTATATAGGGGGAAGCTATGGCTACACCTTC. Amino acids: CASSIYIGGSYGYTF. Filled out from reference TRBV19 and TRBJ1-2, the complete variable domain reads DGGITQSPKYLFRKEGQNVTLSCEQNLNHDAMYWYRQDPGQGLRLIYYSQIVNDFQKGDIAEGYSVSREKKESFPLTVTSAQKNPTAFYLCASSIYIGGSYGYTFGSGTRLTVV.

V and J are TRBV12-3 or TRBV12-4 and TRBJ2-1; D not certain. The CDR3 runs to 13 residues. Trimming took off 4 bases at V and 0 bases at J, with 4 bases between the two ends. The CDR3 region has the DNA TGTGCCAGCAGTTACGACTCCTACAATGAGCAGTTCTTC. Amino acids: CASSYDSYNEQFF.

This sequence joins TRBV3-1 (or the pseudogene TRBV3-2) and TRBJ1-2, with 7 bases lining up with TRBD1. Germline V gene sequence: CDR1 LGHDT, CDR2 YNNKEL (reference sequence). CDR3 length: 15 amino acids. With V trimmed by 11 bases and J by 4 bases, 16 bases remained unmatched. The CDR3 loop is CAYFLGQKLIYGYTF. Here the CDR3 DNA reads TGTGCCTACTTCTTGGGACAGAAACTTATCTATGGCTACACCTTC.

The chain couples TRBV4-3 to TRBJ1-1; 10 bases match TRBD1. The length of the CDR3 is 17 residues. The germline V gene has CDR1 LGHNA and CDR2 YSLEER. V shed 3 bases and J 0 bases; nucleotides not matched to a gene: 7. CDR3 sequence: CASSHLTGGTMNTEAFF. CDR3 nucleotide sequence: TGCGCCAGCAGCCACCTGACAGGGGGCACCATGAACACTGAAGCTTTCTTT.

The genes are TRBV3-1 (or the pseudogene TRBV3-2) and TRBJ1-1; D may be TRBD1 (5 bases). From germline, CDR1 is LGHDT and CDR2 YNNKEL (reference sequence). This CDR3 spans 14 amino acids. V was pared by 6 bases and J by 0 bases, with 11 bases between. The CDR3 sequence: CASRHRQMNTEAFF. For the CDR3, the DNA is TGTGCCAGCAGACACCGACAGATGAACACTGAAGCTTTCTTT.

The genes are TRBV30 and TRBJ1-2; TRBD1 is a possible D gene (5 bases). In germline, CDR1 is GTSNPN, CDR2 SVGIG (reference sequence). CDR3 length: 17 amino acids. Trimming stripped 3 bases from V and 0 bases from J, with 20 bases between. The CDR3 here is CAWSVSSTGPPNYGYTF. For the CDR3, the DNA is TGTGCCTGGAGCGTGTCCTCTACAGGCCCCCCTAACTATGGCTACACCTTC.

V and J are TRBV5-8 and TRBJ2-7, with D tentatively TRBD1 (6 bases). This CDR3 comprises 15 residues. Germline-derived CDR1 and CDR2 are SGHTS and YDEGEE. Trimming left V 0 bases short and J 3 bases short, with 13 bases between. CDR3 nucleotide sequence: TGTGCCAGCAGCTTGGGCAGGGGTATTTTCTACGAGCAGTACTTC. Its translation: CASSLGRGIFYEQYF. Based on the CDR3 plus reference TRBV5-8 and TRBJ2-7, the full variable domain is EAGVTQSPTHLIKTRGQQATLRCSPISGHTSVYWYQQALGLGLQFLLWYDEGEERNRGNFPPRFSGRQFPNYSSELNVNALELEDSALYLCASSLGRGIFYEQYFGPGTRLTVT.

The CDR3 reads CASSLDTLYNEQFF. The CDR3 coding sequence is TGTGCCAGCAGTCTAGATACGCTCTACAATGAGCAGTTCTTC. The chain is built from TRBV6-5 and TRBJ2-1; D not resolved. Trimming took off 5 bases at V and 3 bases at J, with 11 bases between the two ends. Germline assignment: CDR1 MNHEY and CDR2 SVGAGI. This CDR3 has 14 residues.

V and J are TRBV19 and TRBJ2-1; either TRBD1 or TRBD2 may fit D (5 bases each). The V and J ends lost 5 bases and 9 bases respectively, with 14 bases between them. Germline V gene lookup returns CDR1 LNHDA and CDR2 SQIVND (reference sequence). The CDR3 length is 13 residues. The CDR3 DNA sequence: TGTGCCAGTAGTCCTCGGGGCGGCCCTGAGCAGTTCTTC. Amino acid sequence: CASSPRGGPEQFF.